What follows describes a single T cell receptor (beta chain). In this sample, this clone turned up once. The antigen it binds to is not known. No base qualities exist here, and no much larger clone lies one base off it. The record originates from a study of blood T cell repertoires in COVID-19 (dated by TCRdb to between 2020 and 2021). At the level of the whole study: Samples from collaborators originated in the United States, Italy and Spain and spanned both the acute and convalescent phases of COVID-19. The material from the prospective study consisted of cDNA or gDNA derived from T cells, B-cell-depleted T cells, or PBMCs. Deeply sampled blood TCRbeta repertoires from subjects exposed to, actively infected with, or recovered from COVID-19 were included in the dataset. A freely available public database, intended as a resource for researchers studying the immune response to SARS-CoV-2, is where the repertoires were released. The samples were drawn from two sources: the first 160 participants of the ongoing ImmuneRACE study, and about 1,300 subjects contributed by 6 global collaborators. The sample metadata nearly always contained a de-identified subject ID, COVID-19 status, age in years and sex. Where available, HLA class I and class II types were taken from metadata supplied by the sample provider and were not determined by assay-based typing. General study outcomes and caveats: The amount of clinical and demographic metadata varied by source and participant and was provided uncurated.

The CDR3 runs 16 residues from the cysteine to the phenylalanine. CDR3 DNA only is kept here, 48 bases in frame from base 1. Looking up the germline V gene yields CDR1 SGHDT and CDR2 YYEEEE. The V end loses 1 base and the J end loses 4 bases, and a stretch of 15 bases separates them. In the prospective study, participants were about 18 to 100 years old, resided in around 25 geographic areas of the United States, and were enrolled through a virtual design. To assign participants to cohorts, the prospective study relied on clinical history that participants themselves reported in a screening survey and a study questionnaire. Recovered participants in ImmuneRACE Cohort 3 were defined as having two consecutive negative NP/OP PCR tests, clearance from a healthcare professional, or resolution of symptoms. Mobile phlebotomists in the prospective study collected whole blood, serum and a nasopharyngeal or oropharyngeal swab from every participant. Participants in the prospective study had the option to provide additional blood draws and questionnaires over an approximately two-month period. Before DNA extraction, blood samples from the prospective study were shipped at room temperature or frozen.

TCRbeta CDR3 regions were amplified from genomic DNA by means of the immunoSEQ Assay, a bias-controlled multiplex PCR. The source study handled its data this way. Within the assay, amplification of reference gene primers was used to estimate how many nucleated cells each sample contained. To quantify the absolute abundance of each unique TCRbeta CDR3 rearrangement, sequence reads were collapsed and filtered. For each sample, productive Simpson clonality was calculated as the square root of Simpson's diversity index across productive rearrangements. TCRdb stores this immuneACCESS table with in-frame sequences only. Part of the clones is absent; in the studies checked, under half of the shortfall reflects unresolved V genes, and no reason is known for the rest. The DNA gave D and trimming, while V, J and clone size come from that table. The sample contains hundreds of thousands of clones, about nine tenths of them found a single time. Around 8.9% of the sample is held by the ten biggest clonotypes.

This receptor was identified in a woman under 30 who had recovered from COVID-19. The sample consisted of PBMCs or T cells enriched from blood (not recorded which). The chain uses TRBV5-6 and TRBJ1-3, with the D gene uncertain. CDR3 sequence: CASSLIGSGTGNTIYF. The DNA reads TGTGCCAGCAGCTTGATCGGGAGCGGAACAGGAAACACCATATATTTT.